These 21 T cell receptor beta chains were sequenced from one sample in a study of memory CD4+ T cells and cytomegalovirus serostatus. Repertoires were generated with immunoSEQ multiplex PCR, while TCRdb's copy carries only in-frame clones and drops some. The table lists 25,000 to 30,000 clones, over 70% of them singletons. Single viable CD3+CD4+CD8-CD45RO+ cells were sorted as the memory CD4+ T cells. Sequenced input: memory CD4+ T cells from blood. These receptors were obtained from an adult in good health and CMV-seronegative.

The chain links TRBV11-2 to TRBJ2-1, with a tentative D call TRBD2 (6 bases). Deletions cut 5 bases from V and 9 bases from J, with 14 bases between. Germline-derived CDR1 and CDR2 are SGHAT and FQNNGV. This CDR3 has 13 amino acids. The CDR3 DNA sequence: TGTGCCAGCAGCCCGCCGGGGGAGGTTGAGCAGTTCTTC. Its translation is CASSPPGEVEQFF.

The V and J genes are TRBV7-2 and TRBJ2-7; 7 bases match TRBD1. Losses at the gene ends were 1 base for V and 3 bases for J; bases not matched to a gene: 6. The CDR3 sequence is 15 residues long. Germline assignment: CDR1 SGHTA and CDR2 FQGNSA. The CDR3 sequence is CASSLEGQRNYEQYF. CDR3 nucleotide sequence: TGTGCCAGCAGCTTAGAGGGACAGAGGAACTACGAGCAGTACTTC.

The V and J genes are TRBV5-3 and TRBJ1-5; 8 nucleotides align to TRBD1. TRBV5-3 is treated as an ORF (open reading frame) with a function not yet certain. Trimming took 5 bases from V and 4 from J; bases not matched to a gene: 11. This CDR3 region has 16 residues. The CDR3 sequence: CARSIIRQGLNQPQHF. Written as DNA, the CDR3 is TGTGCCAGAAGTATAATCCGACAGGGGCTAAATCAGCCCCAGCATTTT.

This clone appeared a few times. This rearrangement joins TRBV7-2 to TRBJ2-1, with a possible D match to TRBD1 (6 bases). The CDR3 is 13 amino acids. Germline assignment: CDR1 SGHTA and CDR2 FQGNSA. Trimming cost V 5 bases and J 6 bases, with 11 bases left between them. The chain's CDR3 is CASSPQGSNEQFF. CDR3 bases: TGTGCCAGCAGCCCACAGGGTTCCAATGAGCAGTTCTTC.

CDR3 coding DNA: TGTGCCAGCAGCTTGGCCGGTGGGGCGCAGTTCAATGAGCAGTTCTTC. This sequence encodes CASSLAGGAQFNEQFF. The gene calls are TRBV5-8 and TRBJ2-1; tentative D call: TRBD1 (5 bases). The V end lost 0 bases, the J end lost 6 bases, and 16 bases lay between the germline ends. There are 16 residues in the CDR3. The germline V gene encodes CDR1 SGHTS and CDR2 YDEGEE.

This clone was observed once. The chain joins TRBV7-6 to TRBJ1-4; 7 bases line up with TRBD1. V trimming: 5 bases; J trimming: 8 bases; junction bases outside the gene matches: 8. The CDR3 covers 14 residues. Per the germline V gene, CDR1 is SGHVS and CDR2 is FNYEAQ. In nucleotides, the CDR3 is TGTGCCAGCAGCCCTGACAGGGTGAGGGAAAAACTGTTTTTT. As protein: CASSPDRVREKLFF.

The CDR3: CASSLTLNYGYTF. DNA for the CDR3: TGTGCCAGCAGCTTGACACTTAACTATGGCTACACCTTC. The chain recombines TRBV4-2 with TRBJ1-2, with no clear D. The CDR3 runs to 13 residues. The V gene's germline CDR1 is LGHNA and CDR2 YNFKEQ. Trimming removed 5 bases at V and 1 base at J, with 8 bases between.

The CDR3 DNA reads TGTGCCAGCAGGGAACTCACCGGGACACTGAATGGCTACACCTTC. This encodes CASRELTGTLNGYTF. This sequence joins TRBV6-5 and TRBJ1-2; D possibly corresponds to TRBD1 (6 bases). CDR3 length equals 15 residues. The ends were cut back, 6 bases at V and 6 bases at J, with 20 bases in the middle. Germline V gene lookup returns CDR1 MNHEY and CDR2 SVGAGI.

CDR3 sequence (DNA): TGTGCCAGTAGCGGGACCATGACGAACACTGAAGCTTTCTTT. Its translation: CASSGTMTNTEAFF. The chain carries TRBV19 and TRBJ1-1, with a possible D match to TRBD1 (5 bases). The CDR3 is 14 amino acids. Per the germline V gene, CDR1 is LNHDA and CDR2 is SQIVND (reference sequence). V lost 6 bases, J lost 1 base, and 12 bases lay in between.

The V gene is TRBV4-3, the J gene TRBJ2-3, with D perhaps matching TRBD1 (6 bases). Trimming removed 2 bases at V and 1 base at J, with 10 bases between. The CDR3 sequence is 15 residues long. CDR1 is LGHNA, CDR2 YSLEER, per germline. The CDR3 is CASSQQQGRTDTQYF. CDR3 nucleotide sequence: TGCGCCAGCAGCCAACAACAGGGACGCACAGATACGCAGTATTTT.

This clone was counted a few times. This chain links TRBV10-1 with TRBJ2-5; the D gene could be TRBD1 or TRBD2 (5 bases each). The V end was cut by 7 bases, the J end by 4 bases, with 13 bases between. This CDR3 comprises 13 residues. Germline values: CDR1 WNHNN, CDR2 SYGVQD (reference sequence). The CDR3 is CASMRGEGETQYF. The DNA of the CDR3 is TGCGCCAGCATGAGGGGTGAGGGAGAGACCCAGTACTTC.

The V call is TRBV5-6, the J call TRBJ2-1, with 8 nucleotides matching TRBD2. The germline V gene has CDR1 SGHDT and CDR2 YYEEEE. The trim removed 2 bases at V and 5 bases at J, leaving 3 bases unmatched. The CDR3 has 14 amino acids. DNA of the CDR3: TGTGCCAGCAGCTTACTAGCGGCAAACAATGAGCAGTTCTTC. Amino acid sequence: CASSLLAANNEQFF.

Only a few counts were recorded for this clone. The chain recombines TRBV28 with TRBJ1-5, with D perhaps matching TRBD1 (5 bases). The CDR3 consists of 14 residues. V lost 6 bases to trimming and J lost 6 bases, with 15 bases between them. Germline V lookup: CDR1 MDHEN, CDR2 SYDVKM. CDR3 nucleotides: TGTGCCAGCAGGCGTCGTGACAGTTTTCAGCCCCAGCATTTT. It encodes CASRRRDSFQPQHF.

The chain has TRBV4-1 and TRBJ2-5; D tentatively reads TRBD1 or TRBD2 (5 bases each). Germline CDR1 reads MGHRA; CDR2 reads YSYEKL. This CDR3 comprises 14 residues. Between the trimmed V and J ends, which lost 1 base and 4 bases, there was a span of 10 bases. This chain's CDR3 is CASSQVPGLETQYF. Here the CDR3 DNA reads TGCGCCAGCAGCCAAGTGCCGGGGCTAGAGACCCAGTACTTC.

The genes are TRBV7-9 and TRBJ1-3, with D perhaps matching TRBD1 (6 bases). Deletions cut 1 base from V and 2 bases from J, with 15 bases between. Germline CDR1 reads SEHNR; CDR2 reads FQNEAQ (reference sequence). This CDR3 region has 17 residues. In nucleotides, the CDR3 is TGTGCCAGCAGCTTAGGAGGGGGTGTGAACGCTGGAAACACCATATATTTT. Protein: CASSLGGGVNAGNTIYF.

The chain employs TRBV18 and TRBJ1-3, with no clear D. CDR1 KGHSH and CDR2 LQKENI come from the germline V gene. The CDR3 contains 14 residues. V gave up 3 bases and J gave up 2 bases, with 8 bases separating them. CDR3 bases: TGTGCCAGCTCACCTGGTAGGGCTGGAAACACCATATATTTT. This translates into CASSPGRAGNTIYF.

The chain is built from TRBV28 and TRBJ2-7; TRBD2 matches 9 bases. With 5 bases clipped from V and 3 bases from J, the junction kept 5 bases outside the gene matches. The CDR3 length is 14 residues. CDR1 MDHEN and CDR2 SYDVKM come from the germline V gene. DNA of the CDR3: TGTGCCAGCAGTGATAGCGGGAGTTTCTACGAGCAGTACTTC. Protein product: CASSDSGSFYEQYF.

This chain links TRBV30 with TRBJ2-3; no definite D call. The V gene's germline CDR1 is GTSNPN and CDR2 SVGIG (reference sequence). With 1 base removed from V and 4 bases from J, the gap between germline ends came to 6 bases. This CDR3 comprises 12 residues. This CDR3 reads CAWSATADTQYF. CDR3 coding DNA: TGTGCCTGGAGTGCCACCGCAGATACGCAGTATTTT.

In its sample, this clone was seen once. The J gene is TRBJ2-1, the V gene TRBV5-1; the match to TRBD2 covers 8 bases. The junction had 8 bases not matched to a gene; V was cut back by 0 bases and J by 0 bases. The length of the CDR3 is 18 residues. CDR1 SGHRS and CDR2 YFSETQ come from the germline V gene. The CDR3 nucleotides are TGCGCCAGCAGCTTGGCTCGCGGGGGGTGGGGCTCCTACAATGAGCAGTTCTTC. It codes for CASSLARGGWGSYNEQFF.

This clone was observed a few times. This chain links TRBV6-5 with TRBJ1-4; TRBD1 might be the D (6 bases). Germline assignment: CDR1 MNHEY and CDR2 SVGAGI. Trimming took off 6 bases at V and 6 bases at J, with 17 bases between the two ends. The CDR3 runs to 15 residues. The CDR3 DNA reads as TGTGCCAGCAGCTCGCGGGGGGGGCAAGATGAAAAACTGTTTTTT. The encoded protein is CASSSRGGQDEKLFF.

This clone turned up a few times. CDR3 in amino acids: CASTSNRDRVSLNYGYTF. The CDR3 DNA sequence: TGTGCCAGCACCTCAAACCGGGACAGGGTTTCTCTTAACTATGGCTACACCTTC. The V call is TRBV7-3, the J call TRBJ1-2, with 9 bases that match TRBD1. The CDR3 is made up of 18 amino acids. Germline assignment: CDR1 SGHTA and CDR2 FQGTGA. V dropped 7 bases and J dropped 1; count of bases not matched to a gene: 16.